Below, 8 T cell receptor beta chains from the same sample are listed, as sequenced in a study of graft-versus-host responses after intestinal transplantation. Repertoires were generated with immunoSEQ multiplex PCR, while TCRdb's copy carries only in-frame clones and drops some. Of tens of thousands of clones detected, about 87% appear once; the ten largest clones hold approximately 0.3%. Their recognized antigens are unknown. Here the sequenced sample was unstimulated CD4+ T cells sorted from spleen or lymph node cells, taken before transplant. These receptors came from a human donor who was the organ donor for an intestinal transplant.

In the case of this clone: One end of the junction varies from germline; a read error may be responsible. Written as DNA, the CDR3 is TGTGCCAGCGGCGTAGGAGGGCGCAATGAGCAGTTCTTC. It yields the protein CASGVGGRNEQFF. The chain carries TRBV9 and TRBJ2-1, with D possibly matching TRBD2 (6 bases). CDR3 size: 13 residues. Germline values: CDR1 SGDLS, CDR2 YYNGEE.

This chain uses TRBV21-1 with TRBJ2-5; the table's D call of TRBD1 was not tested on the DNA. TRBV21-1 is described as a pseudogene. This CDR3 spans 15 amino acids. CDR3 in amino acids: CASSKEGPKGETQYF. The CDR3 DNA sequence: TGTGCCAGCAGCAAAGAGGGGCCTAAAGGGGAGACCCAGTACTTC.

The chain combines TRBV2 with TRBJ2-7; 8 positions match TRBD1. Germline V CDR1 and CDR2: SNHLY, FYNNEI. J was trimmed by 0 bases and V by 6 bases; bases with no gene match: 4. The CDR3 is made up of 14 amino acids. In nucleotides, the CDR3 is TGTGCCAGCAGAGGACAGGGATTCTCCTACGAGCAGTACTTC. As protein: CASRGQGFSYEQYF. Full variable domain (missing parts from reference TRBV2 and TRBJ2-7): EPEVTQTPSHQVTQMGQEVILRCVPISNHLYFYWYRQILGQKVEFLVSFYNNEISEKSEIFDDQFSVERPDGSNFTLKIRSTKLEDSAMYFCASRGQGFSYEQYFGPGTRLTVT.

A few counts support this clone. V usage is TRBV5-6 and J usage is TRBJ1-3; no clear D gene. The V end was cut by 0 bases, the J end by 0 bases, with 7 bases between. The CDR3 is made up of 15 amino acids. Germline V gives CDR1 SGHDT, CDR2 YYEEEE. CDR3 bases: TGTGCCAGCAGCTTGGACTGGAGCTCTGGAAACACCATATATTTT. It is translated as CASSLDWSSGNTIYF.

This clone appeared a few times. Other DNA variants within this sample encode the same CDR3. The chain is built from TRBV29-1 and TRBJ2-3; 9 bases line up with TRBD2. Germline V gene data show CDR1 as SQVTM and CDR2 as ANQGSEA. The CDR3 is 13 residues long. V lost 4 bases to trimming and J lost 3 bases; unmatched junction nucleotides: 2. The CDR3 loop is CSVVAGGTDTQYF. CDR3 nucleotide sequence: TGCAGCGTTGTCGCGGGAGGGACAGATACGCAGTATTTT.

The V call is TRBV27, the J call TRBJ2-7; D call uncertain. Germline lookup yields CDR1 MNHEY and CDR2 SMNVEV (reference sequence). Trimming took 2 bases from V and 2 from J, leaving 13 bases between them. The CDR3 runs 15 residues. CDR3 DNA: TGTGCCAGCAGTTTAAGAGACGGAGCCCCCTACGAGCAGTACTTC. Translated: CASSLRDGAPYEQYF.

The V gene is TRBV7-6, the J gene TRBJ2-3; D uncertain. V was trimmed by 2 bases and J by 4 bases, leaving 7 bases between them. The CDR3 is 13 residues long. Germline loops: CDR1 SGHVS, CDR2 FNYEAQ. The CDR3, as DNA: TGTGCCAGCAGCTTATATTTCCCAGATACGCAGTATTTT. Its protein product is CASSLYFPDTQYF.

CDR3 amino acids: CASGPTLADEQFF. In nucleotides, the CDR3 is TGTGCTAGTGGTCCGACTCTTGCCGATGAGCAGTTCTTC. The V call is TRBV12-5, the J call TRBJ2-1; D is undetermined. CDR3 length: 13 residues. CDR1 and CDR2 (germline): LGHNT, FRNRAP. V was clipped by 5 bases and J by 8 bases, with 13 bases between them.